Listed below are T cell receptor beta chains from one sample, sequenced in a study of T cells in Graves' hyperthyroidism and ophthalmopathy. One entry per CDR3 protein results from TCRdb running MiXCR on the multiplex PCR reads. The sample lists about 680,000 distinct CDR3 sequences, 30% to 40% seen once, with roughly 30% in the top ten. What was sequenced was blood. The receptors derive from a woman aged 40 to 50 with Graves' hyperthyroidism. CDR3s include the opening cysteine and the closing phenylalanine or tryptophan. D genes are given only for firm matches. Not every row has a clone size; where given, it reads once, few, many or a size class.

clone_size,v_call,d_call,j_call,cdr3_aa,cdr3_nt
NA,TRBV20-1,NA,TRBJ2-7,CSASKAQGIFGYEQYF,TGCAGTGCCTCGAAAGCTCAGGGAATATTCGGCTACGAGCAGTACTTC
NA,TRBV27,TRBD2,TRBJ2-5,CASSYRLAGPQETQYF,TGTGCCAGCAGTTACCGGCTAGCGGGACCCCAAGAGACCCAGTACTTC
many,TRBV10-3,NA,TRBJ2-7,CAMGSSYEQYF,TGTGCCATGGGATCCTCCTACGAGCAGTACTTC
many,TRBV11-1,NA,TRBJ1-1,CASSKREGGGTFF,TGTGCCAGCAGCAAACGAGAGGGAGGTGGAACTTTCTTT
NA,TRBV2,TRBD1,TRBJ2-7,CAEGTGPREQYF,TGTGCCGAAGGGACAGGCCCCCGAGAGCAGTACTTC
NA,TRBV20-1,TRBD1,TRBJ2-7,CSARMGTEPYEQYF,TGCAGTGCTCGGATGGGGACAGAGCCCTACGAGCAGTACTTC
many,TRBV2,TRBD1,TRBJ1-6,CASSEQGVRNSPLHF,TGTGCCAGCAGTGAACAGGGGGTGAGGAATTCACCCCTCCACTTT
few,TRBV11-2,NA,TRBJ2-7,CASSFQVAQYF,TGTGCCAGCAGCTTTCAGGTCGCGCAGTACTTC
NA,TRBV15,TRBD1,TRBJ1-2,CATSRMGQTGIGYGYTF,TGTGCCACCAGCAGAATGGGCCAGACAGGGATCGGCTATGGCTACACCTTC
few,TRBV27,NA,TRBJ1-1,CASIDLTGYTEAFF,TGTGCCAGCATCGATCTCACGGGGTACACTGAAGCTTTCTTT
few,TRBV5-1,TRBD1,TRBJ1-2,CASREGAANYGYTF,TGCGCCAGCAGGGAGGGGGCAGCTAACTATGGCTACACCTTC
many,TRBV7-2,TRBD1,TRBJ1-3,CASSLGQLFGNTIYF,TGTGCCAGCAGCTTGGGACAGTTGTTCGGAAACACCATATATTTT
few,TRBV12-3/TRBV12-4,NA,TRBJ1-2,CASSSLGFGGYTF,TGTGCCAGCAGTTCCCTAGGGTTCGGAGGCTACACCTTC
NA,TRBV10-3,NA,TRBJ2-3,CASITTDTDTQYF,TGTGCCAGCATTACGACAGACACAGATACGCAGTATTTT
NA,TRBV29-1,TRBD2,TRBJ2-7,CSVPRAGASYEQYF,TGCAGCGTCCCACGAGCGGGAGCATCCTACGAGCAGTACTTC
NA,TRBV14,NA,TRBJ2-2,CASSPPTGTGSNTGDLFF,TGTGCCAGCAGCCCCCCCACAGGGACTGGGTCTAACACCGGGGACCTGTTTTTT
few,TRBV19,NA,TRBJ1-4,CASSIGYATNEKLFF,TGTGCCAGTAGTATTGGATATGCAACTAATGAAAAACTGTTTTTT
NA,TRBV27,NA,TRBJ1-6,CASRRDRRGSPLHF,TGTGCCAGCAGGAGGGACCGGAGAGGGTCACCCCTCCACTTT
few,TRBV20-1,TRBD1,TRBJ1-6,CSARDRGQPWEPLHF,TGCAGTGCTAGAGATAGGGGACAGCCATGGGAGCCCCTCCACTTT
many,TRBV4-3,NA,TRBJ2-7,CASSHGAGGYEQYF,TGCGCCAGCAGCCATGGTGCAGGGGGGTACGAGCAGTACTTC
few,TRBV20-1,NA,TRBJ1-1,CSAIRWTESDTEAFF,TGCAGTGCTATAAGATGGACAGAATCAGACACTGAAGCTTTCTTT
few,TRBV5-5,NA,TRBJ1-4,CASSFSGEPNEKLFF,TGTGCCAGCAGCTTTTCGGGGGAACCTAATGAAAAACTGTTTTTT
many,TRBV10-2,TRBD2,TRBJ2-7,CASSEGASGLSYEQYF,TGCGCCAGCAGTGAAGGAGCTAGCGGCCTCTCCTACGAGCAGTACTTC
NA,TRBV25-1,NA,TRBJ1-2,CASVDRYGGYTF,TGTGCCAGCGTCGACAGGTACGGTGGCTACACCTTC
NA,TRBV7-2,NA,TRBJ1-1,CASSLAILPGRLLNTEAFF,TGTGCCAGCAGCTTAGCCATACTACCGGGACGGCTTTTGAACACTGAAGCTTTCTTT
NA,TRBV20-1,NA,TRBJ1-3,CSAILTGPGSAYNTIYF,TGCAGTGCTATCCTCACAGGTCCCGGGAGTGCCTACAACACCATATATTTT
many,TRBV29-1,NA,TRBJ2-7,CSVEVGGLHEQYF,TGCAGCGTTGAAGTTGGTGGTCTACACGAGCAGTACTTC
few,TRBV4-3,NA,TRBJ1-6,CASSQEPGHYNSPLHF,TGCGCCAGCAGCCAAGAACCGGGACACTATAATTCACCCCTCCACTTT
NA,TRBV12-3/TRBV12-4,NA,TRBJ1-1,CASSHGTLTEAFF,TGTGCCAGCAGTCACGGGACTCTCACTGAAGCTTTCTTT
few,TRBV11-2,TRBD1,TRBJ1-1,CASSLYRDRGDTEAFF,TGTGCCAGCAGCTTATATCGGGACAGGGGAGACACTGAAGCTTTCTTT
NA,TRBV20-1,NA,TRBJ1-1,CSARDNRLNTEAFF,TGCAGTGCTAGAGATAACAGGTTGAACACTGAAGCTTTCTTT
NA,TRBV7-8,NA,TRBJ1-4,CASSTRTGWGKNCFF,NA
NA,TRBV20-1,NA,TRBJ1-4,CSASRATNEKLFF,TGCAGTGCTAGTCGGGCAACTAATGAAAAACTGTTTTTT
NA,TRBV19,NA,TRBJ2-5,CASSTDGPQETQYF,TGTGCCAGTAGTACGGACGGACCCCAAGAGACCCAGTACTTC
many,TRBV11-2,NA,TRBJ1-4,CASSPQATNEKLFF,TGTGCCAGCAGCCCTCAGGCAACTAATGAAAAACTGTTTTTT
few,TRBV12-5,NA,TRBJ1-1,CASGSGTMNTEAFF,TGTGCTAGTGGTTCTGGGACTATGAACACTGAAGCTTTCTTT
NA,TRBV20-1,TRBD1,TRBJ1-2,CSARDRGLGGYTF,TGCAGTGCTAGGGACAGGGGGTTGGGTGGCTACACCTTC
few,TRBV19,TRBD1,TRBJ2-7,CASSDRDRSYEQYF,TGTGCCAGTAGTGACCGGGACAGGAGCTACGAGCAGTACTTC
few,TRBV20-1,NA,TRBJ2-7,CSARDLNRTYEQYF,TGCAGTGCTAGAGATTTGAACAGAACCTACGAGCAGTACTTC
many,TRBV12-3/TRBV12-4,NA,TRBJ1-5,CASRGVMSNQPQHF,TGTGCCAGCAGGGGAGTAATGTCAAATCAGCCCCAGCATTTT